The present T cell receptor beta chain was sequenced within a study of human T cells and chemical hapten exposure. A few counts support this clonotype. Attachment of unique molecular identifiers to individual cDNA molecules was performed in the library. Original methodology: With a range of roughly 23,224 to 690,600, the median per sample was about 92,000 TCRs. TCRdb independently ran MiXCR on the RACE reads; one entry per CDR3 protein. These V and J calls are TCRdb output, not the study's own analysis. Among about 130,000 distinct CDR3 sequences, about 9% were seen once, and the ten largest hold about 1.8%. Time point: healthy volunteer bleed at 2 weeks. Whole blood that had not been fractionated was the source of extracted total RNA. In germline, CDR1 is SGHNT, CDR2 YYREEE (reference sequence). V lost 4 bases, J lost 6 bases, and 8 bases stayed unmatched. This CDR3 has 16 amino acids.

The chain uses TRBV5-4 and TRBJ2-1, with 12 bases that match TRBD2. Sequencing was performed on whole blood. The sequence derives from a male donor in good health. Some clones in this sample may be carry-over from other donors' samples. CDR3 amino acids: CASSILAGGTSNEQFF. DNA for the CDR3: TGTGCCAGCAGCATACTAGCGGGAGGAACTAGCAATGAGCAGTTCTTC.